Listed below are T cell receptor beta chains from one sample, sequenced in a study of CD8+ T cells in alopecia areata. Sequencing used immunoSEQ multiplex PCR; TCRdb keeps in-frame clones, though not all of them. The sample has 180,000 or so clones; roughly 50% are singletons. The material was CD4+ T cells sorted from blood, obtained at approximately week 56, from a patient treated with tofacitinib. These TCRs come from a human donor with alopecia areata. CDR3s include the opening cysteine and the closing phenylalanine or tryptophan. The D gene is left open where the match is weak. The size entry is marked missing in some rows and otherwise reads once, few, many or a size class.

CDR3aa: CASSRSLDRGYGYTF
CDR3nt: TGTGCCAGCAGCCGAAGCTTAGACAGGGGGTATGGCTACACCTTC
v_gene: TRBV21-1
d_gene: NA
abundance: NA
j_gene: TRBJ1-2

CDR3aa: CATSGLDWLETQYF
CDR3nt: TGTGCCACCAGCGGTCTTGATTGGTTGGAGACCCAGTACTTC
v_gene: TRBV15
d_gene: NA
abundance: NA
j_gene: TRBJ2-5

CDR3aa: CASSSRQGQNEQYF
CDR3nt: TGTGCCAGCAGCTCCCGACAGGGACAGAACGAGCAGTACTTC
v_gene: TRBV6-5
d_gene: TRBD1
abundance: NA
j_gene: TRBJ2-7

CDR3aa: CASSLGPANEKLFF
CDR3nt: TGTGCCAGCAGCTTAGGACCAGCTAATGAAAAACTGTTTTTT
v_gene: TRBV7-2
d_gene: NA
abundance: NA
j_gene: TRBJ1-4

CDR3aa: CASIKGQGVTEAFF
CDR3nt: TGTGCCAGTATTAAAGGACAGGGGGTCACTGAAGCTTTCTTT
v_gene: TRBV19
d_gene: TRBD1
abundance: NA
j_gene: TRBJ1-1

CDR3aa: CASSPPKGAGNYGYTF
CDR3nt: TGTGCCAGCAGCCCCCCAAAGGGGGCAGGAAATTATGGCTACACCTTC
v_gene: TRBV5-4
d_gene: TRBD1
abundance: few
j_gene: TRBJ1-2

CDR3aa: CASSLGQKNTEAFF
CDR3nt: TGTGCCAGCAGCTTAGGGCAGAAGAACACTGAAGCTTTCTTT
v_gene: TRBV7-9
d_gene: NA
abundance: NA
j_gene: TRBJ1-1

CDR3aa: CSVGLGTQETQYF
CDR3nt: TGCAGCGTTGGACTAGGGACACAAGAGACCCAGTACTTC
v_gene: TRBV29-1
d_gene: NA
abundance: NA
j_gene: TRBJ2-5

CDR3aa: CAWMVGPPYEQYF
CDR3nt: TGTGCCTGGATGGTCGGGCCGCCTTACGAGCAGTACTTC
v_gene: TRBV30
d_gene: NA
abundance: NA
j_gene: TRBJ2-7

CDR3aa: CASSIPGGSPLHF
CDR3nt: TGTGCCAGCAGTATCCCTGGGGGGTCACCCCTCCACTTT
v_gene: TRBV27
d_gene: NA
abundance: few
j_gene: TRBJ1-6

CDR3aa: CASSSKSLNRYGYTF
CDR3nt: TGTGCCAGCAGCTCCAAAAGCCTTAACCGCTATGGCTACACCTTC
v_gene: TRBV11-1
d_gene: NA
abundance: NA
j_gene: TRBJ1-2

CDR3aa: CASSVGFSSYEQYF
CDR3nt: TGTGCCAGCAGTGTAGGGTTTAGCTCCTACGAGCAGTACTTC
v_gene: TRBV27
d_gene: NA
abundance: NA
j_gene: TRBJ2-7

CDR3aa: CASSSLGDGTYGYTF
CDR3nt: TGTGCCAGCAGCTCACTTGGGGACGGAACTTATGGCTACACCTTC
v_gene: TRBV7-2
d_gene: NA
abundance: once
j_gene: TRBJ1-2

CDR3aa: CSTLLDRGSYGYTF
CDR3nt: TGCAGCACTCTCCTGGACAGGGGGTCGTATGGCTACACCTTC
v_gene: TRBV29-1
d_gene: TRBD1
abundance: NA
j_gene: TRBJ1-2

CDR3aa: CASSRQRQVYNEQFF
CDR3nt: TGCGCCAGCAGCCGCCAAAGACAGGTCTACAATGAGCAGTTCTTC
v_gene: TRBV4-1
d_gene: NA
abundance: NA
j_gene: TRBJ2-1

CDR3aa: CARGQGNTEAFF
CDR3nt: TGTGCCAGGGGACAGGGGAACACTGAAGCTTTCTTT
v_gene: TRBV7-2
d_gene: TRBD1
abundance: NA
j_gene: TRBJ1-1

CDR3aa: CASSVDQAGGYTF
CDR3nt: TGTGCCAGCAGCGTTGACCAGGCGGGTGGCTACACCTTC
v_gene: TRBV9
d_gene: NA
abundance: NA
j_gene: TRBJ1-2

CDR3aa: CARLTCMYNSPLHF
CDR3nt: TGTGCCAGACTCACATGTATGTATAATTCACCCCTCCACTTT
v_gene: TRBV27
d_gene: NA
abundance: NA
j_gene: TRBJ1-6

CDR3aa: CASRGTGYYGYTF
CDR3nt: TGTGCCAGCAGAGGGACAGGGTACTATGGCTACACCTTC
v_gene: TRBV25-1
d_gene: TRBD1
abundance: NA
j_gene: TRBJ1-2

CDR3aa: CAWGDGVNEKLFF
CDR3nt: TGTGCCTGGGGCGACGGAGTTAATGAAAAACTGTTTTTT
v_gene: TRBV30
d_gene: NA
abundance: few
j_gene: TRBJ1-4

CDR3aa: CASSPAREQFF
CDR3nt: TGTGCCAGCAGCCCTGCACGCGAGCAGTTCTTC
v_gene: TRBV7-2
d_gene: NA
abundance: NA
j_gene: TRBJ2-1

CDR3aa: CASSPRTRIGREQYF
CDR3nt: TGTGCCAGCAGCCCGCGGACCCGGATCGGTAGAGAGCAGTACTTC
v_gene: TRBV6-5
d_gene: NA
abundance: NA
j_gene: TRBJ2-7

CDR3aa: CASSQLETQYF
CDR3nt: TGTGCCAGCAGTCAATTGGAGACCCAGTACTTC
v_gene: TRBV6-1
d_gene: NA
abundance: NA
j_gene: TRBJ2-5

CDR3aa: CASSSGTTSYEQYF
CDR3nt: TGTGCCAGCAGTTCCGGGACAACCTCCTACGAGCAGTACTTC
v_gene: TRBV6-6
d_gene: NA
abundance: few
j_gene: TRBJ2-7

CDR3aa: CASSHLQDSNEKLFF
CDR3nt: TGTGCCAGCAGCCACCTACAGGATTCTAATGAAAAACTGTTTTTT
v_gene: TRBV14
d_gene: NA
abundance: NA
j_gene: TRBJ1-4

CDR3aa: CAWSVRPYGYTF
CDR3nt: TGTGCCTGGAGTGTACGGCCCTATGGCTACACCTTC
v_gene: TRBV30
d_gene: NA
abundance: NA
j_gene: TRBJ1-2

CDR3aa: CASSFGTGGDQPQHF
CDR3nt: TGCGCCAGCAGCTTTGGGACAGGGGGCGATCAGCCCCAGCATTTT
v_gene: TRBV5-1
d_gene: TRBD1
abundance: NA
j_gene: TRBJ1-5

CDR3aa: CAISEVQGYGYTF
CDR3nt: TGTGCCATCAGTGAAGTACAGGGTTATGGCTACACCTTC
v_gene: TRBV10-3
d_gene: NA
abundance: few
j_gene: TRBJ1-2

CDR3aa: CASSRSPTGRDTQYF
CDR3nt: TGTGCCAGCAGCAGGAGCCCGACTGGACGGGATACGCAGTATTTT
v_gene: TRBV5-4
d_gene: NA
abundance: NA
j_gene: TRBJ2-3

CDR3aa: CASSPVQRLNTEAFF
CDR3nt: TGTGCCAGCAGCCCAGTGCAAAGGTTGAACACTGAAGCTTTCTTT
v_gene: TRBV6-5
d_gene: NA
abundance: once
j_gene: TRBJ1-1

CDR3aa: CSAGGRDLGRGSNQPQHF
CDR3nt: TGCAGCGCTGGTGGCAGGGACCTCGGACGGGGTAGCAATCAGCCCCAGCATTTT
v_gene: TRBV29-1
d_gene: NA
abundance: NA
j_gene: TRBJ1-5

CDR3aa: CAWSGPAALHF
CDR3nt: TGTGCCTGGTCAGGACCTGCGGCCCTCCACTTT
v_gene: TRBV30
d_gene: NA
abundance: NA
j_gene: TRBJ1-6

CDR3aa: CASSFALAEGRTQYF
CDR3nt: TGCGCCAGCAGCTTCGCACTAGCGGAGGGTAGGACCCAGTACTTC
v_gene: TRBV5-1
d_gene: TRBD2
abundance: few
j_gene: TRBJ2-5

CDR3aa: CASSMARIYIGFTF
CDR3nt: TGTGCCAGTAGTATGGCCAGGATCTATATTGGGTTCACCTTC
v_gene: TRBV19
d_gene: NA
abundance: many
j_gene: TRBJ1-2

CDR3aa: CASTLSVGGRSNEQFF
CDR3nt: TGCGCCAGCACTCTCAGCGTCGGAGGGAGAAGCAATGAGCAGTTCTTC
v_gene: TRBV5-1
d_gene: NA
abundance: NA
j_gene: TRBJ2-1

CDR3aa: CAWSGIDTEAFF
CDR3nt: TGTGCCTGGAGCGGCATTGACACTGAAGCTTTCTTT
v_gene: TRBV30
d_gene: NA
abundance: NA
j_gene: TRBJ1-1

CDR3aa: CASSAVTGELFF
CDR3nt: TGTGCCAGCAGCGCAGTCACCGGGGAGCTGTTTTTT
v_gene: TRBV9
d_gene: NA
abundance: NA
j_gene: TRBJ2-2

CDR3aa: CASREVSTEAFF
CDR3nt: TGTGCCAGCAGAGAGGTTAGTACTGAAGCTTTCTTT
v_gene: TRBV9
d_gene: NA
abundance: NA
j_gene: TRBJ1-1

CDR3aa: CASSPYRESYEQYF
CDR3nt: TGTGCCAGCTCACCCTACAGGGAGTCCTACGAGCAGTACTTC
v_gene: TRBV18
d_gene: NA
abundance: NA
j_gene: TRBJ2-7

CDR3aa: CASSVAGGHGGTDTQYF
CDR3nt: TGTGCCAGCAGCGTTGCGGGGGGGCACGGCGGCACAGATACGCAGTATTTT
v_gene: TRBV9
d_gene: TRBD2
abundance: NA
j_gene: TRBJ2-3

CDR3aa: CASYLNPNTEAFF
CDR3nt: TGTGCCAGCTACTTAAACCCGAACACTGAAGCTTTCTTT
v_gene: TRBV28
d_gene: NA
abundance: NA
j_gene: TRBJ1-1

CDR3aa: CASSGAGDAKNIQYF
CDR3nt: TGTGCCAGCAGTGGGGCAGGTGATGCGAAAAACATTCAGTACTTC
v_gene: TRBV25-1
d_gene: NA
abundance: NA
j_gene: TRBJ2-4

CDR3aa: CASSPGTDYGYTF
CDR3nt: TGTGCCAGCAGCCCCGGTACAGATTATGGCTACACCTTC
v_gene: TRBV11-1
d_gene: NA
abundance: NA
j_gene: TRBJ1-2

CDR3aa: CASSLWGGQEQYF
CDR3nt: TGTGCCAGCAGCTTATGGGGGGGCCAGGAGCAGTACTTC
v_gene: TRBV7-3
d_gene: NA
abundance: NA
j_gene: TRBJ2-5

CDR3aa: CASSFAIQETQYF
CDR3nt: TGTGCCAGCAGCTTCGCAATTCAGGAGACCCAGTACTTC
v_gene: TRBV7-6
d_gene: NA
abundance: NA
j_gene: TRBJ2-5

CDR3aa: CASSQDRTAPLMPQHF
CDR3nt: TGCGCCAGCAGCCAAGATCGGACAGCCCCCCTGATGCCCCAGCATTTT
v_gene: TRBV4-1
d_gene: NA
abundance: NA
j_gene: TRBJ1-5

CDR3aa: CASSLSAPGTDTQYF
CDR3nt: TGCGCCAGCAGCTTGAGTGCCCCTGGCACAGATACGCAGTATTTT
v_gene: TRBV5-1
d_gene: NA
abundance: NA
j_gene: TRBJ2-3

CDR3aa: CASSQGGLRTSSETQYF
CDR3nt: TGTGCCAGCAGCCAAGGAGGGTTGCGGACTAGCAGTGAGACCCAGTACTTC
v_gene: TRBV4-2
d_gene: TRBD2
abundance: few
j_gene: TRBJ2-5

CDR3aa: CAWSGGSNTGELFF
CDR3nt: TGTGCCTGGAGTGGGGGAAGTAACACCGGGGAGCTGTTTTTT
v_gene: TRBV30
d_gene: NA
abundance: NA
j_gene: TRBJ2-2

CDR3aa: CASRPRGVPFLDTDTQYF
CDR3nt: TGCGCCAGCAGGCCGCGGGGGGTGCCGTTCCTGGACACAGATACGCAGTATTTT
v_gene: TRBV5-1
d_gene: TRBD2
abundance: NA
j_gene: TRBJ2-3

CDR3aa: CSVETPASDTQYF
CDR3nt: TGCAGCGTTGAGACACCGGCCTCAGATACGCAGTATTTT
v_gene: TRBV29-1
d_gene: NA
abundance: NA
j_gene: TRBJ2-3

CDR3aa: CASSQVRGGTDTQYF
CDR3nt: TGCGCCAGCAGCCAAGTTCGGGGGGGCACAGATACGCAGTATTTT
v_gene: TRBV4-1
d_gene: TRBD2
abundance: NA
j_gene: TRBJ2-3

CDR3aa: CATDSAQYNSPLHF
CDR3nt: TGTGCCACAGATTCGGCACAGTATAATTCACCCCTCCACTTT
v_gene: TRBV19
d_gene: NA
abundance: NA
j_gene: TRBJ1-6

CDR3aa: CASSQESASKNIQYF
CDR3nt: TGTGCCAGCAGCCAAGAGTCAGCCAGCAAAAACATTCAGTACTTC
v_gene: TRBV4-2
d_gene: NA
abundance: NA
j_gene: TRBJ2-4

CDR3aa: CAWSSSGDQPQHF
CDR3nt: TGTGCCTGGAGTTCTTCGGGGGATCAGCCCCAGCATTTT
v_gene: TRBV30
d_gene: NA
abundance: few
j_gene: TRBJ1-5